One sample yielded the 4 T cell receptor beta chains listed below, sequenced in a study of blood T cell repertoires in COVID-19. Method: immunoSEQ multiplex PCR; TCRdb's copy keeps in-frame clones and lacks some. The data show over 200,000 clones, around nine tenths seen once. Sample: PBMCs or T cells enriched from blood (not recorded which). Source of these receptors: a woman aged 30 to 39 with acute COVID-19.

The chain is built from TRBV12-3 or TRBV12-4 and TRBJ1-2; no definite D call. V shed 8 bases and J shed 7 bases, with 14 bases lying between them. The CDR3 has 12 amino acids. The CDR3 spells CASLRGVSGYTF. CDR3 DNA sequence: TGTGCCAGCCTAAGAGGAGTTTCTGGCTACACCTTC.

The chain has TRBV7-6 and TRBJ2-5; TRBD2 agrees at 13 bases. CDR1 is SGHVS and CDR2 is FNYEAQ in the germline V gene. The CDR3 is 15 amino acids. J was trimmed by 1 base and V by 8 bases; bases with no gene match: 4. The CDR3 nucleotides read TGTGCCAGCGCGGGACTAGCGGGGCTCCAAGAGACCCAGTACTTC. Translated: CASAGLAGLQETQYF.

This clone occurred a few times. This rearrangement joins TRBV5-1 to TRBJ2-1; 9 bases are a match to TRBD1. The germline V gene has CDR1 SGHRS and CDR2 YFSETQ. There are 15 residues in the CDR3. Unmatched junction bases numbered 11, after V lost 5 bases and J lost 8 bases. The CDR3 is CASSRGDRAIDEQFF. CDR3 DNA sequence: TGCGCCAGCAGTCGAGGGGACAGGGCAATTGATGAGCAGTTCTTC.

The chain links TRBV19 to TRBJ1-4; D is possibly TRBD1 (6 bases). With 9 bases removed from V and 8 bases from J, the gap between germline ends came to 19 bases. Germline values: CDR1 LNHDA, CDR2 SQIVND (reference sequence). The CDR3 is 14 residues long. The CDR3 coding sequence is TGTGCCAGCCAACAGGGCCTAAGGGGGGAAAAACTGTTTTTT. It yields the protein CASQQGLRGEKLFF.